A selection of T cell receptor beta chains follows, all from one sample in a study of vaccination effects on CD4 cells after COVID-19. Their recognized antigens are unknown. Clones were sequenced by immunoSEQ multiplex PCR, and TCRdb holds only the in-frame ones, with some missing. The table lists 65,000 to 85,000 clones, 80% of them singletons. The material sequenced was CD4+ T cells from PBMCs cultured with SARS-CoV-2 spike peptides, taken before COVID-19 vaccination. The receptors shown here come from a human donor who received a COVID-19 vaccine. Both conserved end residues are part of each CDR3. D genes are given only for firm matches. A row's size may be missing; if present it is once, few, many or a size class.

CASSQGRYNSPLHF TGCGCCAGCAGCCAAGGACGGTATAATTCACCCCTCCACTTT TRBJ1-6 TRBV4-3 . .
CASSVGPGAEYNEQFF TGTGCCAGCAGCGTAGGACCGGGGGCAGAATACAATGAGCAGTTCTTC TRBJ2-1 TRBV9 . .
CASSLSRAKETQYF TGTGCCAGCAGCTTAAGCAGGGCAAAAGAGACCCAGTACTTC TRBJ2-5 TRBV7-2 . once
CASSLSAGGGYTF TGTGCCAGCAGTTTATCGGCAGGAGGGGGCTACACCTTC TRBJ1-2 TRBV28 . few
CASSERADRADTQYF TGTGCCAGCAGTGAGCGTGCAGATCGGGCAGATACGCAGTATTTT TRBJ2-3 TRBV6-1 . .
CASSQVSRRTGDSYGYTF TGCGCCAGCAGCCAAGTAAGTAGGCGGACAGGTGACAGTTATGGCTACACCTTC TRBJ1-2 TRBV4-1 TRBD1 few
CASSQITGELFF TGTGCCAGCAGCCAGATCACCGGGGAGCTGTTTTTT TRBJ2-2 TRBV7-2 . .
CASSSGTGMATEAFF TGCGCCAGCAGCTCCGGGACAGGGATGGCCACTGAAGCTTTCTTT TRBJ1-1 TRBV5-1 TRBD1 .
CASSPSRETQYF TGTGCCAGCTCACCATCTCGGGAGACCCAGTACTTC TRBJ2-5 TRBV18 . .
CASGTRGGQGDGELFF TGTGCCAGCGGAACCAGGGGAGGACAGGGCGACGGGGAGCTGTTTTTT TRBJ2-2 TRBV3-1/TRBV3-2 TRBD1 few
CAWKRRESKAFF TGTGCCTGGAAAAGGAGGGAATCAAAAGCTTTCTTT TRBJ1-1 TRBV30 . .
CASSTEGETQYF TGTGCCAGCAGCACAGAAGGGGAGACCCAGTACTTC TRBJ2-5 TRBV7-9 . .
CASSLQGGNQPQHF TGTGCCAGCAGCTTGCAGGGCGGCAATCAGCCCCAGCATTTT TRBJ1-5 TRBV7-9 . .
CASRTTYTGELFF TGTGCCAGCAGAACAACTTACACCGGGGAGCTGTTTTTT TRBJ2-2 TRBV12-3/TRBV12-4 . few
CASSYRTGVHYGYTF TGTGCCAGCAGTTACCGGACAGGGGTTCACTATGGCTACACCTTC TRBJ1-2 TRBV6-2/TRBV6-3 TRBD1 .
CASSLGGQNSGYTF TGCGCCAGCAGCTTGGGCGGACAGAACAGTGGCTACACCTTC TRBJ1-2 TRBV5-1 . .
CASSRRTGNTDTQYF TGTGCCAGCAGCCGTCGGACAGGCAACACAGATACGCAGTATTTT TRBJ2-3 TRBV3-1/TRBV3-2 TRBD1 .
CASGRTGRTDTQYF TGTGCCAGCGGAAGGACAGGTCGCACAGATACGCAGTATTTT TRBJ2-3 TRBV6-5 TRBD1 .
CASSLGLTGGGETQYF TGTGCCAGCAGCTTAGGGTTGACAGGGGGCGGAGAGACCCAGTACTTC TRBJ2-5 TRBV7-6 TRBD1 .
CATSDPGLAVTDTQYF TGTGCCACCAGTGACCCGGGACTAGCGGTCACAGATACGCAGTATTTT TRBJ2-3 TRBV24-1 TRBD2 .
CASSLAGGLETQYF TGTGCCAGCAGCTTAGCGGGGGGTTTGGAGACCCAGTACTTC TRBJ2-5 TRBV7-2 . .
CASSLAGVVYNSPLHF TGCGCCAGCAGCTTGGCGGGGGTAGTCTATAATTCACCCCTCCACTTT TRBJ1-6 TRBV5-1 . few
CASRDDAGDTQYF TGTGCCAGCAGGGACGACGCGGGGGATACGCAGTATTTT TRBJ2-3 TRBV2 . .
CASSARRGRINGTQYF TGTGCCAGCAGCGCACGTAGGGGCAGGATAAACGGGACCCAGTACTTC TRBJ2-5 TRBV7-9 . .
CASSRDANTEAFF TGTGCCAGCAGTAGGGACGCGAACACTGAAGCTTTCTTT TRBJ1-1 TRBV28 . .
CASSVGTSGGFSYNEQFF TGTGCCAGCAGCGTAGGGACTAGCGGGGGCTTCTCCTACAATGAGCAGTTCTTC TRBJ2-1 TRBV9 TRBD2 .
CASSQYWAGGGNQPQHF TGCGCCAGCAGCCAATATTGGGCAGGGGGTGGCAATCAGCCCCAGCATTTT TRBJ1-5 TRBV4-3 TRBD1 few
CASSYSRGDTDTQYF TGTGCCAGCAGTTACTCGAGAGGTGATACAGATACGCAGTATTTT TRBJ2-3 TRBV6-2/TRBV6-3 . .
CASSQEAGTEAFF TGTGCCAGCAGCCAAGAAGCCGGGACTGAAGCTTTCTTT TRBJ1-1 TRBV3-1/TRBV3-2 . .
CASSLGAAHGYTF TGTGCCAGCAGCTTGGGAGCGGCACATGGCTACACCTTC TRBJ1-2 TRBV5-4 . .
CASSPLKGTGGTEAFF TGTGCCAGCAGCCCCCTCAAAGGGACAGGGGGCACTGAAGCTTTCTTT TRBJ1-1 TRBV3-1/TRBV3-2 TRBD1 .
CASPILPALTGVGQETQYF TGTGCCAGCCCCATCCTCCCCGCTTTGACAGGGGTTGGGCAAGAGACCCAGTACTTC TRBJ2-5 TRBV5-8 TRBD1 .
CASSRGNTIYF TGTGCCAGCAGCCGTGGAAACACCATATATTTT TRBJ1-3 TRBV28 . .
CASRGQGRGNYGYTF TGTGCCAGCAGGGGACAGGGTAGGGGAAACTATGGCTACACCTTC TRBJ1-2 TRBV6-5 TRBD1 .
CASSDSSTNEKLFF TGCGCCAGCAGTGACAGTTCAACTAATGAAAAACTGTTTTTT TRBJ1-4 TRBV5-1 . .